Presented here are 18 T cell receptor beta chains from one specimen sequenced in a study of tumor-infiltrating lymphocytes in oesophageal squamous cell carcinoma. TCRdb reprocessed the PCR reads with MiXCR, giving one entry per CDR3 protein. This sample has under 20,000 distinct CDR3 sequences, with approximately 50% found just once. Input material: esophageal tumor tissue. Every receptor here comes from a male donor with esophageal squamous cell carcinoma.

V is TRBV5-6 and J is TRBJ1-1; D is undetermined. The CDR3 is 11 residues long. V lost 6 bases, J lost 5 bases, and 8 bases lay in between. Germline CDR1 reads SGHDT; CDR2 reads YYEEEE. The CDR3 nucleotides read TGTGCCAGCACCTTAGGGACTGAAGCTTTCTTT. Its protein product is CASTLGTEAFF.

The chain carries TRBV27 and TRBJ1-1; D remains ambiguous. This CDR3 comprises 11 residues. Trimming stripped 8 bases from V and 8 bases from J, with 12 bases between. Germline CDR1 MNHEY, CDR2 SMNVEV (reference sequence). The CDR3 nucleotides are TGTGCCAGCGGATTGCTGCGGGAAGCTTTCTTT. This sequence encodes CASGLLREAFF.

This clonotype is judged medium-sized. This chain connects TRBV28 to TRBJ2-1, with D maybe TRBD2 (5 bases). CDR1 MDHEN and CDR2 SYDVKM come from the germline V gene. CDR3 length: 13 amino acids. The V gene lost 7 bases and the J gene lost 4 bases, with 11 bases spanning the gap. The CDR3 sequence is CASIEPGYNEQFF. The CDR3 coding sequence is TGTGCCAGCATAGAGCCGGGGTACAATGAGCAGTTCTTC.

The rearrangement joins TRBV10-2 to TRBJ2-3, with D perhaps assigned TRBD1 or TRBD2 (5 bases each). Trimming removed 5 bases from V and 6 bases from J, with 12 bases in between. Germline V gene lookup returns CDR1 WSHSY and CDR2 SAAADI. The length of the CDR3 is 13 residues. CDR3 protein: CASSRDPADTQYF. CDR3 nucleotide sequence: TGCGCCAGCAGTAGGGACCCTGCGGATACGCAGTATTTT.

This sequence joins TRBV15 and TRBJ1-2; D perhaps matches TRBD1 (5 bases). The CDR3 spans 14 residues. The germline V and J ends were trimmed by 1 base and 10 bases, with 16 bases remaining between them. Germline values: CDR1 LNHNV, CDR2 YYDKDF (reference sequence). This chain's CDR3 is CATSRGDGGLVYTF. CDR3 coding DNA: TGTGCCACCAGCAGAGGGGACGGGGGTTTAGTCTACACCTTC.

V is TRBV7-2 and J is TRBJ2-5, with TRBD1 matching over 8 bases. The end of the DNA is better explained by TRBJ2-7, so the J call may be wrong. CDR3 size: 15 residues. The germline CDR1 and CDR2 sequences are SGHTA and FQGNSA. CDR3 in amino acids: CASSLDMGRGREQYF. For the CDR3, the DNA is TGTGCCAGCAGCTTAGACATGGGCAGGGGGCGCGAGCAGTACTTC.

The J gene is TRBJ2-1, the V gene TRBV6-6; 13 nucleotides match TRBD2. Trimming removed 5 bases from V and 0 bases from J; junction bases left unmatched: 19. CDR1 and CDR2 (germline): MNHNY, SVGAGI (reference sequence). The CDR3 sequence is 22 residues long. The DNA for the CDR3 is TGTGCCAGCAGTGACAGCTTGGATGTGAGGACTAGCGGGGGCAGCTCCTACAATGAGCAGTTCTTC. Encoded protein: CASSDSLDVRTSGGSSYNEQFF.

As for this clonotype: The junction differs from germline at one of its ends, possibly a read error. The chain uses TRBV10-3 and TRBJ2-7; D might be TRBD1 (6 bases). CDR3 length: 13 residues. Germline loops: CDR1 ENHRY, CDR2 SYGVKD. The CDR3 protein is CTISQGHFYGYNF. The CDR3 DNA is TGTACCATCAGCCAGGGACATTTCTATGGCTACAACTTC.

V gene TRBV6-2 or TRBV6-3 combines with J gene TRBJ2-3, with 8 bases identical to TRBD1. TRBJ2-5 explains the end of the DNA better; the J call may be wrong. Germline-derived CDR1 and CDR2 are MNHEY and SVGEGT. There are 14 residues in the CDR3. In DNA form, the CDR3 reads TGTGCCAGCAGTTACCGACAGGGGAGGGAGACCCAGTACTTC. Translation gives CASSYRQGRETQYF.

V usage is TRBV7-9 and J usage is TRBJ2-1; D uncertain. TRBJ2-7 matches the DNA end more closely, so the J call is doubtful. Looked up from germline, CDR1 is SEHNR and CDR2 is FQNEAQ (reference sequence). This CDR3 has 16 residues. CDR3 in amino acids: CASSLSINPSSYEQYF. For the CDR3, the DNA is TGTGCCAGCAGCTTAAGCATTAATCCCTCCTCCTACGAGCAGTACTTC.

V is TRBV24-1 and J is TRBJ2-5; D is ambiguous. The J call may be in error: the DNA end matches TRBJ2-1 better. CDR1 and CDR2 (germline): KGHDR, SFDVKD. This CDR3 contains 14 residues. CDR3: CATSPRNNYNEQFF. The CDR3 nucleotides are TGTGCCACCAGTCCGAGGAACAACTACAATGAGCAGTTCTTC.

This chain uses TRBV7-2 with TRBJ1-6; tentatively, D is TRBD1 (6 bases). The length of the CDR3 is 14 residues. Trimming removed 4 bases at V and 4 bases at J, with 8 bases between. CDR1 and CDR2 (germline): SGHTA, FQGNSA. In nucleotides, the CDR3 is TGTGCCAGCAGCTCGGACAGTTATAATTCACCCCTCCACTTT. Translating it yields CASSSDSYNSPLHF.

The chain carries TRBV7-3 and TRBJ2-1; D perhaps matches TRBD2 (6 bases). Trimming pared 5 bases from V and 2 bases from J, leaving 13 bases between. Germline V gene data show CDR1 as SGHTA and CDR2 as FQGTGA. There are 15 residues in the CDR3. The CDR3 nucleotides read TGTGCCAGCAGCCCCGTGGCTAGCGCCTACAATGAGCAGTTCTTC. As protein: CASSPVASAYNEQFF.

This clonotype ranks as medium-sized (0.01 to 0.1%). A read error may account for a junction end that differs from germline. The gene calls are TRBV7-8 and TRBJ2-7; weak D call: TRBD1 (6 bases). The CDR3 sequence is 13 residues long. Germline lookup yields CDR1 SGHVS and CDR2 FQNEAQ. In DNA, the CDR3 is TGTGCCAGCAGCTCGCAGGGCCACAGGGTAAAGGACTTC. The encoded protein is CASSSQGHRVKDF.

Of note for this clonotype: Because it lacks the conserved phenylalanine or tryptophan at the end, this CDR3 is likely a read error. No DNA is shown, since the ends of the CDR3 on it are uncertain; the CDR3 is the one TCRdb lists. The chain carries TRBV7-2 and TRBJ2-3; the table's D call, TRBD1, has no DNA check behind it. The CDR3 has 19 amino acids, counting both end residues. The germline V gene has CDR1 SGHTA and CDR2 FQGNSA. CDR3 sequence: CASSSQTGTVRDYGYTFVR.

This clonotype is medium-sized. This rearrangement joins TRBV2 to TRBJ2-2, with 10 bases matching TRBD2. The CDR3 loop spans 18 amino acids. With V trimmed by 3 bases and J by 4 bases, 11 bases remained unmatched. Germline V CDR1 and CDR2: SNHLY, FYNNEI. This CDR3 reads CASSESLAGANPTGELFF. CDR3 sequence (DNA): TGTGCCAGCAGTGAGAGTCTAGCGGGAGCCAATCCCACCGGGGAGCTGTTTTTT.

By share of the sample, this clonotype is medium-sized. The chain links TRBV7-8 to TRBJ1-1, with unresolved D. Looked up from germline, CDR1 is SGHVS and CDR2 is FQNEAQ. The CDR3 loop spans 14 amino acids. Trimming pared 6 bases from V and 3 bases from J, leaving 14 bases between. CDR3 residues: CASSRRSGHTEAFF. The CDR3 DNA reads as TGTGCCAGCAGTCGCCGATCCGGACACACTGAAGCTTTCTTT.

The chain is built from TRBV11-2 and TRBJ2-1; D remains unclear. V was trimmed by 4 bases and J by 6 bases, leaving 7 bases between them. In germline, CDR1 is SGHAT, CDR2 FQNNGV. This CDR3 has 12 amino acids. The chain's CDR3 is CASSSSRNEQFF. The CDR3 DNA reads TGTGCCAGCAGCTCCTCTCGCAATGAGCAGTTCTTC.